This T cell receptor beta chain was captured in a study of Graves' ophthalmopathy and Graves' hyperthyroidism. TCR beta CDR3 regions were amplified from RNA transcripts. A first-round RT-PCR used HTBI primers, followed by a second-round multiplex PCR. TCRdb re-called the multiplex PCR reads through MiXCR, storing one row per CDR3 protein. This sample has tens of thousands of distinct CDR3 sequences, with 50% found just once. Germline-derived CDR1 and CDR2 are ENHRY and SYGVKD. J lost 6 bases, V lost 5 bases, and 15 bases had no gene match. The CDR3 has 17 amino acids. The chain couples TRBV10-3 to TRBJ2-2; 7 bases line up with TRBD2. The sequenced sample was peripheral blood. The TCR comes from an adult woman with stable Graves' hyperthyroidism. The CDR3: CAISRVVEGGSPGELFF. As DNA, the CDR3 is TGTGCCATCAGTAGGGTCGTCGAGGGCGGGAGTCCCGGGGAGCTGTTTTTT.